A selection of T cell receptor beta chains follows, all from one sample in a study of cytomegalovirus exposure and HLA in healthy donors. The assay was immunoSEQ multiplex PCR, and TCRdb's table has in-frame clones only and misses some. The sample yields fewer than 250,000 clones, 87% seen once. Material: PBMCs. The source of these receptors is a man between 18 and 29 years old in good health and CMV-seronegative. The CDR3 runs from the conserved cysteine through the conserved F or W. The D gene is left open where the match is weak. For some rows the clone size is stated as once, few or many, or as a class when expanded; others skip it.

J gene,D gene,V gene,clone size,CDR3 protein,CDR3 DNA
TRBJ2-5,.,TRBV29-1,.,CSVDVGGSIQETQYF,TGCAGCGTTGATGTCGGCGGGTCCATCCAAGAGACCCAGTACTTC
TRBJ1-2,.,TRBV5-5,few,CASSSQGYGYTF,TGTGCCAGCAGCTCGCAGGGCTATGGCTACACCTTC
TRBJ1-2,.,TRBV29-1,.,CMGGDDGYTF,TGCATGGGGGGGGACGATGGCTACACCTTC
TRBJ1-6,.,TRBV7-3,.,CASSLMSTGSPLHF,TGTGCCAGCAGCTTAATGAGCACAGGTTCACCCCTCCACTTT
TRBJ1-5,.,TRBV19,.,CASSIIREAHQPQHF,TGTGCCAGTAGTATTATCAGGGAAGCCCATCAGCCCCAGCATTTT
TRBJ2-7,TRBD1,TRBV7-2,.,CASSPRTGGGREQYF,TGTGCCAGCAGCCCGAGGACAGGGGGAGGTCGCGAGCAGTACTTC
TRBJ2-7,TRBD1,TRBV7-2,.,CASSLATGSYEQYF,TGTGCCAGCAGCTTAGCGACAGGGTCCTACGAGCAGTACTTC
TRBJ2-5,TRBD2,TRBV14,.,CASSQDSGGGVMETQYF,TGTGCCAGCAGCCAAGATTCGGGAGGAGGCGTCATGGAGACCCAGTACTTC
TRBJ2-5,TRBD1,TRBV5-4,.,CASSLGGRGPGETQYF,TGTGCCAGCAGCTTGGGCGGCAGGGGGCCCGGGGAGACCCAGTACTTC
TRBJ2-7,TRBD2,TRBV5-1,.,CASSLTGGFSYEQYF,TGCGCCAGCAGCTTAACGGGGGGATTCTCCTACGAGCAGTACTTC
TRBJ1-5,.,TRBV10-2,.,CASSESRGGSKHF,TGCGCCAGCAGTGAGTCGAGGGGAGGGTCTAAGCATTTT
TRBJ1-2,TRBD1,TRBV29-1,once,CSVADRGGGYTF,TGCAGCGTAGCTGACAGGGGGGGTGGCTACACCTTC
TRBJ1-5,.,TRBV25-1,few,CASSTQGGQPQHF,TGTGCCAGTTCGACACAGGGAGGGCAGCCCCAGCATTTT
TRBJ2-1,.,TRBV29-1,.,CSATPGTHYNEQFF,TGCAGCGCCACCCCCGGGACACACTACAATGAGCAGTTCTTC
TRBJ2-7,TRBD2,TRBV4-1,.,CASSQDPGGLYEQYF,TGCGCCAGCAGCCAAGACCCGGGAGGTTTGTACGAGCAGTACTTC
TRBJ2-7,TRBD2,TRBV30,.,CAWSMSGGYEQYF,TGTGCCTGGAGTATGTCGGGAGGGTACGAGCAGTACTTC
TRBJ2-1,.,TRBV12-5,once,CASGFDGRTFF,TGTGCTAGTGGTTTTGACGGGAGAACGTTCTTC
TRBJ2-5,.,TRBV11-2,.,CASFQGAGETQYF,TGTGCCAGCTTTCAAGGGGCGGGGGAGACCCAGTACTTC
TRBJ2-1,.,TRBV5-1,.,CASSLTGGSSYNEQFF,TGCGCCAGCAGCCTCACGGGGGGCTCCTCCTACAATGAGCAGTTCTTC
TRBJ1-5,.,TRBV4-1,.,CASSQEGQGGNQPQHF,TGCGCCAGCAGCCAAGAAGGGCAGGGCGGAAATCAGCCCCAGCATTTT
TRBJ1-2,.,TRBV19,.,CASSQDRDYGYTF,TGTGCCAGTAGTCAGGACAGAGACTATGGCTACACCTTC
TRBJ2-1,.,TRBV19,.,CASSISSHNEQFF,TGTGCCAGTAGTATATCGAGTCACAATGAGCAGTTCTTC
TRBJ2-7,TRBD2,TRBV27,.,CASSSPPPSGRSGYEQYF,TGTGCCAGCAGTTCCCCTCCTCCTAGCGGGAGATCGGGTTACGAGCAGTACTTC
TRBJ1-3,.,TRBV4-2,.,CASSQDLTAGNTIYF,TGTGCCAGCAGCCAAGATCTGACAGCTGGAAACACCATATATTTT
TRBJ1-2,.,TRBV14,.,CASSQSRTPNYGYTF,TGTGCCAGCAGCCAATCCCGGACACCGAACTATGGCTACACCTTC
TRBJ1-4,TRBD1,TRBV7-9,.,CASSLSGGTNEKLFF,TGTGCCAGCAGCCTCTCAGGGGGAACTAATGAAAAACTGTTTTTT
TRBJ2-3,.,TRBV5-6,.,CASNRADTQYF,TGTGCCAGCAACCGGGCAGATACGCAGTATTTT
TRBJ2-1,TRBD1,TRBV10-3,once,CATTPGQGATEQFF,TGTGCCACCACACCGGGACAGGGGGCCACTGAGCAGTTCTTC
TRBJ1-2,.,TRBV18,.,CASSPVTGWNYGYTF,TGTGCCAGCTCACCAGTAACGGGGTGGAACTATGGCTACACCTTC
TRBJ2-6,TRBD1,TRBV29-1,.,CSALTGSGANVLTF,TGCAGCGCCCTGACAGGGTCTGGGGCCAACGTCCTGACTTTC
TRBJ1-2,.,TRBV4-1,.,CASSLYQGFNYGYTF,TGCGCCAGCAGCCTATACCAGGGATTTAACTATGGCTACACCTTC
TRBJ2-1,.,TRBV7-9,.,CASSLAQNEQFF,TGTGCCAGCAGCTTAGCCCAGAATGAGCAGTTCTTC
TRBJ1-4,.,TRBV7-2,.,CASSLLGQENEKLFF,TGTGCCAGCAGCTTACTGGGCCAAGAGAATGAAAAACTGTTTTTT
TRBJ2-1,.,TRBV7-8,.,CASSFLDSDSYNEQFF,TGTGCCAGCAGCTTCTTAGACAGCGACTCCTACAATGAGCAGTTCTTC
TRBJ2-7,.,TRBV7-2,.,CASSLVEGYEQYF,TGTGCCAGCAGCTTAGTTGAGGGCTACGAGCAGTACTTC
TRBJ1-2,.,TRBV6-6,.,CASHQGYGYTF,TGTGCCAGCCACCAGGGATATGGCTACACCTTC
TRBJ2-7,TRBD2,TRBV4-1,.,CASSQSSGEDGYEQYF,TGCGCCAGCAGCCAATCTAGCGGGGAGGATGGCTATGAGCAGTACTTC
TRBJ1-1,.,TRBV19,.,CASDPGLNTEAFF,TGTGCCAGTGACCCGGGATTGAACACTGAAGCTTTCTTT
TRBJ2-7,.,TRBV11-2,.,CASSLDSQLYNEQYF,TGTGCCAGCAGCTTAGACTCGCAACTCTATAACGAGCAGTACTTC
TRBJ2-7,TRBD2,TRBV10-1,few,CASSAGGDGEQYF,TGCGCCAGCAGTGCGGGGGGTGATGGCGAGCAGTACTTC
TRBJ2-7,TRBD2,TRBV27,.,CASRVAGGTSSYEQYF,TGTGCCAGCAGGGTAGCGGGGGGGACCAGCTCCTACGAGCAGTACTTC
TRBJ1-2,.,TRBV2,.,CASRDDTYGYTF,TGTGCCAGCAGAGACGACACCTATGGCTACACCTTC
TRBJ2-7,.,TRBV29-1,.,CSVEVQGNEQYF,TGCAGCGTTGAAGTGCAGGGGAACGAGCAGTACTTC
TRBJ2-7,TRBD2,TRBV27,.,CASRLAGGSYEQYF,TGTGCCAGCAGACTGGCGGGAGGCTCCTACGAGCAGTACTTC
TRBJ1-4,TRBD1,TRBV6-6,once,CASNSQGAEANEKLFF,TGTGCCAGCAACTCACAGGGGGCAGAGGCTAATGAAAAACTGTTTTTT
TRBJ2-2,TRBD1,TRBV7-3,.,CASSRGGAGDTGELFF,TGTGCCAGCAGCCGAGGGGGCGCTGGGGACACCGGGGAGCTGTTTTTT
TRBJ2-7,TRBD2,TRBV11-2,.,CASSFGTSGYEQYF,TGTGCCAGCAGCTTCGGAACTAGCGGGTACGAGCAGTACTTC
TRBJ2-2,TRBD2,TRBV15,.,CATSRPSGRALGGELFF,TGTGCCACCAGCAGACCCAGCGGGAGGGCCCTCGGCGGGGAGCTGTTTTTT
TRBJ2-7,TRBD1,TRBV18,.,CASSPVPGQALGEQYF,TGTGCCAGCTCACCCGTTCCGGGACAGGCCTTGGGGGAGCAGTACTTC
TRBJ2-3,TRBD1,TRBV6-1,once,CASSLDRGLDTQYF,TGTGCCAGCAGTCTCGACAGGGGGCTAGATACGCAGTATTTT